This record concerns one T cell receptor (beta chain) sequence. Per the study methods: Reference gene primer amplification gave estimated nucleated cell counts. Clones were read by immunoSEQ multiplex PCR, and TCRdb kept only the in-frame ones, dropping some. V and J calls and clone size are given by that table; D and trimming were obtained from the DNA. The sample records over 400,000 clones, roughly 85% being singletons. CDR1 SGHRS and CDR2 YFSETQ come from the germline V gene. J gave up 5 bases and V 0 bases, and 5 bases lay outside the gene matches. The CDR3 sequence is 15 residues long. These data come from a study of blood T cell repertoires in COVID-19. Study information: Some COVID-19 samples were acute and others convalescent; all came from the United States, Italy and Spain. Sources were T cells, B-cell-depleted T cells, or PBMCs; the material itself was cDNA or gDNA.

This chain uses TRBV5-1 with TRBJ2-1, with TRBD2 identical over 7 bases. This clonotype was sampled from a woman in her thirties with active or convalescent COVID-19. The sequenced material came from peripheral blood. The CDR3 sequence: CASSLVGRLNNEQFF. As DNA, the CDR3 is TGCGCCAGCAGCTTGGTCGGGAGGCTTAACAATGAGCAGTTCTTC. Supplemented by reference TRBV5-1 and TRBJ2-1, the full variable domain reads KAGVTQTPRYLIKTRGQQVTLSCSPISGHRSVSWYQQTPGQGLQFLFEYFSETQRNKGNFPGRFSGRQFSNSRSEMNVSTLELGDSALYLCASSLVGRLNNEQFFGPGTRLTVL.